Listed below are T cell receptor beta chains from one sample, sequenced in a study of response to subunit inactivated influenza vaccine. One entry per CDR3 protein results from TCRdb running MiXCR on the RT-PCR reads. Seen here are 450,000 to 600,000 distinct CDR3 sequences, approximately 7.3% observed once, and the top ten hold around 13%. The starting material was PBMCs from blood, obtained about 24 months after vaccination. The receptor set was obtained from a man between 50 and 75 years old who received an inactivated influenza vaccine. Both conserved end residues are part of each CDR3. A D gene is named only where the DNA matches it firmly. The size field is filled for only some rows; it gives once, few, many or a size class.

v_gene	d_gene	abundance	j_gene	CDR3nt	CDR3aa
TRBV20-1	NA	NA	TRBJ2-7	TGCAGTGCTTACCTGATGGGTCAAAGCTACGAGCAGTACTTC	CSAYLMGQSYEQYF
TRBV5-6	TRBD1	NA	TRBJ2-5	TGTGCCAGCAGGGGACAGAACCAAGAGACCCAGTACTTC	CASRGQNQETQYF
TRBV4-2	NA	many	TRBJ2-5	TGTGCCAGCAGCCAAGATAGGTCAGTTCAAGAGACCCAGTACTTC	CASSQDRSVQETQYF
TRBV20-1	NA	many	TRBJ2-7	TGCAGTGCTAGACAGAACCGGGACGAGCAGTACTTC	CSARQNRDEQYF
TRBV7-9	TRBD1	NA	TRBJ1-2	TGTGCCAGCAGCTCGGGACAGGGACATGGCTACACCTTC	CASSSGQGHGYTF
TRBV4-2	NA	few	TRBJ2-5	TGTGCCAGCAGCCAAGATACCGCAGGGACCCAGTACTTC	CASSQDTAGTQYF
TRBV10-3	NA	many	TRBJ2-7	TGTGCCATCAGCCCGGACTTCTACGAGCAGTACTTC	CAISPDFYEQYF
TRBV12-3/TRBV12-4	NA	NA	TRBJ2-2	TGTGCCAGCAAAATAGCGGCGGGTGGGATCGGGGAGCTGTTTTTT	CASKIAAGGIGELFF
TRBV15	NA	many	TRBJ1-1	TGTGCCACCAGCAGAGAGGGAAGCAATGAAGCTTTCTTT	CATSREGSNEAFF
TRBV11-2	TRBD2	NA	TRBJ2-2	TGTGCCAGCAGCTTAGTGGGGCGGGGGAGGTTCACCGGGGAGCTGTTTTTT	CASSLVGRGRFTGELFF
TRBV7-2	NA	NA	TRBJ1-2	TGTGCCAGCAGCTTATCTTGGAACTATGGCTACACCTTC	CASSLSWNYGYTF
TRBV28	TRBD1	few	TRBJ2-5	TGTGCCAGCAGTACACGGGACAGGGGGAACCAAGAGACCCAGTACTTC	CASSTRDRGNQETQYF
TRBV20-1	TRBD1	few	TRBJ2-5	TGCAGTGCAAGCCTACAGGGGCGAGAGACCCAGTACTTC	CSASLQGRETQYF
TRBV6-4	NA	NA	TRBJ1-1	TGTGCCAGCAGATCAACTACCGAAGGCAGGGTCGGCCCACGCGGTGAAGCTTTCTTT	CASRSTTEGRVGPRGEAFF
TRBV7-2	NA	few	TRBJ2-7	TGTGCCAGCAGCTTAGGTGGTGGCCTCCCTAGCTCCTACGAGCAGTACTTC	CASSLGGGLPSSYEQYF
TRBV27	NA	NA	TRBJ2-1	TGTGCCAGCAGTTTAGGGAGTTGGTATGAGCAGTTCTTC	CASSLGSWYEQFF
TRBV12-3/TRBV12-4	TRBD1	many	TRBJ2-7	TGTGCCAGCAGCCCGGACAGGGGGCTTCAGGGGGACGAGCAGTACTTC	CASSPDRGLQGDEQYF
TRBV6-6	NA	NA	TRBJ2-7	TGTGCCAGCAGCACAAGCGAAAAGTACGAGCAGTACTTC	CASSTSEKYEQYF
TRBV9	NA	NA	TRBJ2-1	TGTGCCAGCAATATTTTACGCCGGGAGACGAACTACAATGAGCAGTTCTTC	CASNILRRETNYNEQFF
TRBV6-5	TRBD1	many	TRBJ1-5	TGTGCCAGCAGTTACTCCGGACAGGGGAGTCAGCCCCAGCATTTT	CASSYSGQGSQPQHF
TRBV11-1	TRBD2	NA	TRBJ2-2	TGTGCCAGCAGCTCCCTCCGACTAGCGGGAACGAACACCGGGGAGCTGTTTTTT	CASSSLRLAGTNTGELFF
TRBV28	NA	many	TRBJ2-7	TGTGCCAGCAGTTTAGCGGGGACCTACGAGCAGTACTTC	CASSLAGTYEQYF
TRBV19	NA	few	TRBJ1-1	TGTGCCAGTAGTATAACAGGGAGGACTGAAGCTTTCTTT	CASSITGRTEAFF
TRBV28	TRBD1	NA	TRBJ2-2	TGTGCCAGCAGTCCCACCGCCGGGACAGGGGACACCGGGGAGCTGTTTTTT	CASSPTAGTGDTGELFF
TRBV23-1	TRBD2	few	TRBJ2-1	TGCGCCAGCAGTCTCCCCTGTGCTAGCGGGAGGGCAACCAATGAGCAGTTCTTC	CASSLPCASGRATNEQFF
TRBV5-5	TRBD1	NA	TRBJ1-4	TGTGCCAGCAGCTTGGAAGGGACAGGGAGTGAAAAACTGTTTTTT	CASSLEGTGSEKLFF